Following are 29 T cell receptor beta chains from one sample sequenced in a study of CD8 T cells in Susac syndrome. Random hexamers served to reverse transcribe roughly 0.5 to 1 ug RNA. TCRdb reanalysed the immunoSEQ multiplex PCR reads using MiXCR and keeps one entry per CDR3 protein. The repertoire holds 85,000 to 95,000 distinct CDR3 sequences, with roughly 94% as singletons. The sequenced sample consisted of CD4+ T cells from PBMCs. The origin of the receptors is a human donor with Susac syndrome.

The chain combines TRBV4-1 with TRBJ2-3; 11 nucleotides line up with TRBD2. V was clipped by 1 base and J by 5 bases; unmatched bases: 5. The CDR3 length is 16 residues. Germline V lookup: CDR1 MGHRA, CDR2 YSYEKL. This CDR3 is CASSQALAGGVDTQYF. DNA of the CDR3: TGCGCCAGCAGCCAAGCCCTAGCGGGGGGCGTAGATACGCAGTATTTT.

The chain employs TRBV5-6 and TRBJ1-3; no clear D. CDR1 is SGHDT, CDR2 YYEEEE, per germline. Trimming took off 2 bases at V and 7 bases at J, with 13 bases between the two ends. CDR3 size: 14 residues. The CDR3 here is CASSFGNSWNTIYF. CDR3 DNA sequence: TGTGCCAGCAGCTTTGGGAACTCTTGGAACACCATATATTTT.

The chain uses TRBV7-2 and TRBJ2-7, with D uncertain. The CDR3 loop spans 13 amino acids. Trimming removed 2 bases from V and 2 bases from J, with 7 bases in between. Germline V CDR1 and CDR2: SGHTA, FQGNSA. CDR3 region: CASSLSVTYEQYF. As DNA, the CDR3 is TGTGCCAGCAGCTTATCAGTCACCTACGAGCAGTACTTC.

CDR3 residues: CASSPRSRTSGGPSSYEQYF. In DNA, the CDR3 is TGTGCCAGCAGCCCTCGTTCTCGGACTAGCGGGGGGCCTAGCTCCTACGAGCAGTACTTC. V is TRBV4-2 and J is TRBJ2-7, with 14 bases fitting TRBD2. CDR1 and CDR2 from the germline V gene are LGHNA and YNFKEQ. With 4 bases clipped from V and 0 bases from J, the junction kept 14 bases outside the gene matches. There are 20 residues in the CDR3.

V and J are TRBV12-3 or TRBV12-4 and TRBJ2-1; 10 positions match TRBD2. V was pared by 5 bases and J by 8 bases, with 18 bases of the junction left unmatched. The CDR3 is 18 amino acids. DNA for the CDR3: TGTGCCAGCAGTCCCCGTCGAAGCGGGGGGGCATCTGGAGATGAGCAGTTCTTC. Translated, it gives CASSPRRSGGASGDEQFF.

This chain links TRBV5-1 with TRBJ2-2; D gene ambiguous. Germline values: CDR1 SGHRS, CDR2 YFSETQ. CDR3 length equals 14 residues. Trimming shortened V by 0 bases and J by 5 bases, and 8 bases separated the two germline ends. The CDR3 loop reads CASSLEGTTGELFF. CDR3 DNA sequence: TGCGCCAGCAGCTTGGAGGGAACGACCGGGGAGCTGTTTTTT.

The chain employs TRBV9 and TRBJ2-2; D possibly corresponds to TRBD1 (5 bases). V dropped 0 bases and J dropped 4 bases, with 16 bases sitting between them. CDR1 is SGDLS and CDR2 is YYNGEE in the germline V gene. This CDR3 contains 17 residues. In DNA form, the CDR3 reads TGTGCCAGCAGCGTAGGTATTAGGGGAATCGGCACCGGGGAGCTGTTTTTT. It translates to CASSVGIRGIGTGELFF.

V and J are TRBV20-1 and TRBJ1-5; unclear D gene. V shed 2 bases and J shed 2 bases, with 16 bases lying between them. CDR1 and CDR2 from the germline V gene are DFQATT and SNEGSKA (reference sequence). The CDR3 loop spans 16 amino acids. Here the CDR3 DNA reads TGCAGTGCTAGATCCCCGCGGGGTGGCGGCAATCAGCCCCAGCATTTT. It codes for CSARSPRGGGNQPQHF.

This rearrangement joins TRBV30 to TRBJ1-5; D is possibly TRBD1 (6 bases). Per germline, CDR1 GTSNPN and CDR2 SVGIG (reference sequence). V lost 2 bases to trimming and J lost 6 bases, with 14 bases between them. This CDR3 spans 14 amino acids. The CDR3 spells CAWSPGTYSQPQHF. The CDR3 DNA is TGTGCCTGGAGTCCCGGGACATATTCTCAGCCCCAGCATTTT.

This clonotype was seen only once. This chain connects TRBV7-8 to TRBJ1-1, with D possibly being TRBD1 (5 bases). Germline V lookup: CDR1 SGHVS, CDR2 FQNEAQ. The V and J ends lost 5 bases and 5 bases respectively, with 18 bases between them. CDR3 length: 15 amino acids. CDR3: CASSPGHSRGTEAFF. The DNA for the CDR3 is TGTGCCAGCAGCCCAGGACACTCGAGAGGGACTGAAGCTTTCTTT.

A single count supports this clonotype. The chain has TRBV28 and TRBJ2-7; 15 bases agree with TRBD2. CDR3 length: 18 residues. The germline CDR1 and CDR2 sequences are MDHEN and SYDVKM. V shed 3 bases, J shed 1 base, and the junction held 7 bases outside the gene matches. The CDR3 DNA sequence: TGTGCCAGCAGTTTCTCTGGGACTAGCGGGGGGCCATCCTACGAGCAGTACTTC. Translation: CASSFSGTSGGPSYEQYF.

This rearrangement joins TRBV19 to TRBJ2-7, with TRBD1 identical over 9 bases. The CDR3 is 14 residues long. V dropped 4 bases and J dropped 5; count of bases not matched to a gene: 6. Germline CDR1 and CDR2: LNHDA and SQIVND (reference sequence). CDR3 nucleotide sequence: TGTGCCAGTAGTAGGGACAGGGACATCGACGAGCAGTACTTC. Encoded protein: CASSRDRDIDEQYF. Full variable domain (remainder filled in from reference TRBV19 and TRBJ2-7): DGGITQSPKYLFRKEGQNVTLSCEQNLNHDAMYWYRQDPGQGLRLIYYSQIVNDFQKGDIAEGYSVSREKKESFPLTVTSAQKNPTAFYLCASSRDRDIDEQYFGPGTRLTVT.

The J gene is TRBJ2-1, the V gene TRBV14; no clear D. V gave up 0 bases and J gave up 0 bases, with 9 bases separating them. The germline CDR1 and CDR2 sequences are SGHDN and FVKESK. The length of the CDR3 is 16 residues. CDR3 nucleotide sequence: TGTGCCAGCAGCCAAGATCAAGGGTTCTCCTACAATGAGCAGTTCTTC. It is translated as CASSQDQGFSYNEQFF.

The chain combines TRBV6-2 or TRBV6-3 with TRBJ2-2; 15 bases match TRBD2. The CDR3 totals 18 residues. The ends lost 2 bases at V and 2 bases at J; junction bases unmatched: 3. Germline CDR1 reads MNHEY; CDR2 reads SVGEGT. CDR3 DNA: TGTGCCAGCAGTTACAGGACTAGCGGGGGGGTCAACACCGGGGAGCTGTTTTTT. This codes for CASSYRTSGGVNTGELFF.

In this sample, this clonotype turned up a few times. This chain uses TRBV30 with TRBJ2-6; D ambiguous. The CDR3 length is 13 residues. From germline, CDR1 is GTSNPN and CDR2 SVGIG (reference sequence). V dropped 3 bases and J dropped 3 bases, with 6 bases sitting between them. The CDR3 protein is CAWRGSGANVLTF. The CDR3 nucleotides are TGTGCCTGGAGGGGCAGTGGGGCCAACGTCCTGACTTTC.

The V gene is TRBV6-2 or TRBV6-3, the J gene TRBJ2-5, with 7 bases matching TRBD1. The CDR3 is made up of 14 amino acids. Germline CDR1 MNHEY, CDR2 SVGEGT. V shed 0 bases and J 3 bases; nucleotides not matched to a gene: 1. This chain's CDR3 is CASSYSDREETQYF. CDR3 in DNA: TGTGCCAGCAGTTACTCCGACAGGGAAGAGACCCAGTACTTC.

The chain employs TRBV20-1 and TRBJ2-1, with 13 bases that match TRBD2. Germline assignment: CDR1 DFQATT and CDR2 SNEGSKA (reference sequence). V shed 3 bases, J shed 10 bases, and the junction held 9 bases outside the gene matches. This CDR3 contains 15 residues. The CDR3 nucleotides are TGCAGTGCTAGCCCACTAGCGGGGGGGCCAGGGGAGCAGTTCTTC. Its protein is CSASPLAGGPGEQFF.

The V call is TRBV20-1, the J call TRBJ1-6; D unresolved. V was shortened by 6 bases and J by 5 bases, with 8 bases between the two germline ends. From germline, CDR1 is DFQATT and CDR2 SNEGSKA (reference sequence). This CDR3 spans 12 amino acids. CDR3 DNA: TGCAGTGCCACCCTCAATAATTCACCCCTCCACTTT. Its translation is CSATLNNSPLHF.

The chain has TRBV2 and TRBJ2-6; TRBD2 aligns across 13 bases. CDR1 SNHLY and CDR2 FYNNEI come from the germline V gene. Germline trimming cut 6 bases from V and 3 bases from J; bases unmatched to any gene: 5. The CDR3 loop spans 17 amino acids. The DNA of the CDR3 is TGTGCCAGCAGCCGGACTAGCGGGGGAAGTGGGGCCAACGTCCTGACTTTC. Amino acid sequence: CASSRTSGGSGANVLTF.

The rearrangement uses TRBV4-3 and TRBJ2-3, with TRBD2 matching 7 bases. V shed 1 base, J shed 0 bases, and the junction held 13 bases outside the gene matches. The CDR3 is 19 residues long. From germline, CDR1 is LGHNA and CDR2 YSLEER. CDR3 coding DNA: TGCGCCAGCAGCCAAGGAGGGATGTTTGGGCGGGGGAGCACAGATACGCAGTATTTT. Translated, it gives CASSQGGMFGRGSTDTQYF.

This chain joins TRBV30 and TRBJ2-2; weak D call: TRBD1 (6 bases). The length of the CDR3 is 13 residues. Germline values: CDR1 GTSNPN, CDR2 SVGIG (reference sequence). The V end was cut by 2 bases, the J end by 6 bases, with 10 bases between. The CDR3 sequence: CAWSIAGAGELFF. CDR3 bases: TGTGCCTGGAGTATTGCAGGGGCCGGGGAGCTGTTTTTT. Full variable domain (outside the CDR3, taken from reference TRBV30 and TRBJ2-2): SQTIHQWPATLVQPVGSPLSLECTVEGTSNPNLYWYRQAAGRGLQLLFYSVGIGQISSEVPQNLSASRPQDRQFILSSKKLLLSDSGFYLCAWSIAGAGELFFGEGSRLTVL.

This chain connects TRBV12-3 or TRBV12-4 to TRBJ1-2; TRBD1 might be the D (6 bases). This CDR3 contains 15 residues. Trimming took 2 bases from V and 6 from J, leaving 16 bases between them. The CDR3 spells CASSLRGGRGDGYTF. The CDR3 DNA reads TGTGCCAGCAGTTTAAGGGGGGGTAGAGGGGATGGCTACACCTTC.

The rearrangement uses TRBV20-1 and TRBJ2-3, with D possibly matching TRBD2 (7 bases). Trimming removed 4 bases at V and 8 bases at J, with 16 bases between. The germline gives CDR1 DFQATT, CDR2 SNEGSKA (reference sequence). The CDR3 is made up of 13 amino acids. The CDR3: CSATLRGAFTQYF. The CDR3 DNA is TGCAGTGCTACCCTCCGGGGGGCCTTTACGCAGTATTTT.

CDR3 nucleotides: TGTGCCAGTAGTGAACAGGGCAATCAGCCCCAGCATTTT. It is translated as CASSEQGNQPQHF. The chain links TRBV19 to TRBJ1-5, with D perhaps TRBD1 (5 bases). V gave up 5 bases and J gave up 2 bases, with 7 bases separating them. This CDR3 has 13 residues. Germline CDR1 and CDR2: LNHDA and SQIVND (reference sequence).

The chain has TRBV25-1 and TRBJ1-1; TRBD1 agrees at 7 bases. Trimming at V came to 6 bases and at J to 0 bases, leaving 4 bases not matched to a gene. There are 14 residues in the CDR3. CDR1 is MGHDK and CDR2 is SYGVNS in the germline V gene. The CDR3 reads CASRTTGLNTEAFF. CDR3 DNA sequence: TGTGCCAGCAGGACGACAGGGTTGAACACTGAAGCTTTCTTT.

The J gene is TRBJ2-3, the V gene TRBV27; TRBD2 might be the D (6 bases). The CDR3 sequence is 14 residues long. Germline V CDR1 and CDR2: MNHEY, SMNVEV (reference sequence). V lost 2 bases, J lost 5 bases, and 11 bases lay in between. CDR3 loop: CASSLGTSLDTQYF. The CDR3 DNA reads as TGTGCCAGCAGTTTAGGAACTAGCCTAGATACGCAGTATTTT.

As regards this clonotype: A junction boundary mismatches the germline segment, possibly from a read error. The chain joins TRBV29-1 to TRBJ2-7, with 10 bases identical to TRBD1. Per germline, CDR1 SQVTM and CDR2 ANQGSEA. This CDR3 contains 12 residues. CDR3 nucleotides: TGCAGCCTCCGGGGACAGGGGATCGGATGCCTCTTC. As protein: CSLRGQGIGCLF.

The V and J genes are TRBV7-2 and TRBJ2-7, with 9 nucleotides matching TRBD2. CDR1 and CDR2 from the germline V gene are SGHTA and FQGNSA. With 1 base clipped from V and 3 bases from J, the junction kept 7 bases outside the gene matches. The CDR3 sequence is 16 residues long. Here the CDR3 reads CASSLVSTSGHYEQYF. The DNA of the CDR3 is TGTGCCAGCAGCTTAGTGTCGACTAGCGGACACTACGAGCAGTACTTC.

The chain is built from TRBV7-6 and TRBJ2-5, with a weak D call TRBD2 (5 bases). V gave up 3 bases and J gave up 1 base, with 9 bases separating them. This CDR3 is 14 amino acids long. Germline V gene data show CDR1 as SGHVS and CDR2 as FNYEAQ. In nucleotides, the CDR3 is TGTGCCAGCAGCTTTGGCGGGCCCCAAGAGACCCAGTACTTC. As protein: CASSFGGPQETQYF. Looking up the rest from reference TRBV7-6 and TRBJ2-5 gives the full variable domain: GAGVSQSPRYKVTKRGQDVALRCDPISGHVSLYWYRQALGQGPEFLTYFNYEAQQDKSGLPNDRFSAERPEGSISTLTIQRTEQRDSAMYRCASSFGGPQETQYFGPGTRLLVL.